These T cell receptor beta chains were read from a single sample in a study of T cell changes during pregnancy in multiple sclerosis. Assay used: immunoSEQ multiplex PCR; TCRdb lists only in-frame clones, some missing. The sample carries about 44,000 clones, about 93% recorded once. Material: CD4+ T cells from peripheral blood mononuclear cells, obtained before pregnancy. Receptors originate from a female donor with multiple sclerosis, enrolled in a pregnancy study. Each CDR3 is given with its conserved first and last residue. D genes are given only for firm matches. A clone size is listed for some rows: how often the clone was seen (once, few, many), or a class if it is expanded.

>TRBV7-3|few|TRBD1|TRBJ2-1
TGTGCCAGCAGCCCCGGACAGGGGAGGCGAAATGAGCAGTTCTTC
CASSPGQGRRNEQFF
>TRBV2|-|TRBD2|TRBJ2-3
TGTGCCAGCAGTGCCGAGGGACTAGCAATCACAGATACGCAGTATTTT
CASSAEGLAITDTQYF
>TRBV5-1|once|-|TRBJ2-7
TGCGCCAGCAATCCCCGGACGGGGAACTACGAGCAGTACTTC
CASNPRTGNYEQYF
>TRBV28|-|-|TRBJ2-7
TGTGCCAGCAGATTAAGGGAGTCTCCCCACGAGCAGTACTTC
CASRLRESPHEQYF
>TRBV4-2|-|-|TRBJ1-5
TGTGCCAGCAGCCAAGGCGCGGGTGATCAGCCCCAGCATTTT
CASSQGAGDQPQHF
>TRBV2|-|-|TRBJ1-5
TGTGCCAGCAGTGGTCCTGACAGCTTCTATAGCAATCAGCCCCAGCATTTT
CASSGPDSFYSNQPQHF
>TRBV30|once|TRBD2|TRBJ2-3
TGTGCCTGGAGGACTAGCGGGAGCACAGATACGCAGTATTTT
CAWRTSGSTDTQYF
>TRBV7-9|-|TRBD2|TRBJ2-5
TGTGCCAGCAGCTTCACGCTAGCGGGGAGCCAAGAGACCCAGTACTTC
CASSFTLAGSQETQYF
>TRBV6-6|-|TRBD2|TRBJ2-7
TGTGCCAGCAGTCGACTAGCGGGTTACGAGCAGTACTTC
CASSRLAGYEQYF
>TRBV7-9|-|-|TRBJ1-1
TGTGCCAGCAGCTTACGGGCACCTGGACAGAGGAACACTGAAGCTTTCTTT
CASSLRAPGQRNTEAFF
>TRBV18|-|-|TRBJ1-4
TGTGCCAGCTCACGACAGAGCAATGAAAAACTGTTTTTT
CASSRQSNEKLFF
>TRBV27|-|-|TRBJ2-7
TGTGCCAGCACCCTACGGGGGCAGGGGGGCTACGAGCAGTACTTC
CASTLRGQGGYEQYF
>TRBV7-9|few|-|TRBJ1-1
TGTGCCAGCAGCGCCGAGGGTTGGCTTGGAGCTTTCTTT
CASSAEGWLGAFF
>TRBV5-1|-|-|TRBJ2-1
TGCGCCAGCAGCTTGGCGACACCTTACAATGAGCAGTTCTTC
CASSLATPYNEQFF
>TRBV6-6|-|TRBD1|TRBJ1-4
TGTGCCAGCAGTTCCAAGGGACAGGTCTTATACGAAAAACTGTTTTTT
CASSSKGQVLYEKLFF
>TRBV18|-|-|TRBJ2-1
TGTGCCAGCTCAGCAAACCAGGGTGGTTCCTACAATGAGCAGTTCTTC
CASSANQGGSYNEQFF
>TRBV4-1|few|-|TRBJ1-1
TGCGCCAGCAGCCCCCTCGGGGATGAAGCTTTCTTT
CASSPLGDEAFF
>TRBV2|-|TRBD2|TRBJ2-5
TGTGCCAGGAGTCAAGGCGGGAGTCAGACCCAGTACTTC
CARSQGGSQTQYF
>TRBV2|-|TRBD2|TRBJ2-3
TGTGCCAGCATTGCGGGACTAGCGGGGGGGCCGGATACGCAGTATTTT
CASIAGLAGGPDTQYF
>TRBV19|-|TRBD2|TRBJ2-7
TGTGCCAGTAAGGCTAGCGGGAGCTTGCACGAGCAGTACTTC
CASKASGSLHEQYF
>TRBV5-1|-|TRBD2|TRBJ2-1
TGCGCCAGCAGCTCCGGACTAGCGGGAGGGCCGGCCGGGGATGAGCAGTTCTTC
CASSSGLAGGPAGDEQFF
>TRBV28|-|TRBD1|TRBJ1-2
TGTGCCAGCAGTCCCGGAGACAGGGGCCTCTATGGCTACACCTTC
CASSPGDRGLYGYTF
>TRBV27|-|TRBD1|TRBJ1-2
TGTGCCAGCAGGGGGACAGGGCGAGGGTATGGCTACACCTTC
CASRGTGRGYGYTF
>TRBV10-1|-|-|TRBJ2-2
TGCGCCAGCAGTGCCGAAGGACTAACGAACACCGGGGAGCTGTTTTTT
CASSAEGLTNTGELFF
>TRBV6-5|-|TRBD1|TRBJ1-3
TGTGCCAGCAGTCCCGAACAGGGGTCTGGAAACACCATATATTTT
CASSPEQGSGNTIYF
>TRBV29-1|-|-|TRBJ1-4
TGCAGCGCCATGAATGAAAAACTGTTTTTT
CSAMNEKLFF
>TRBV4-2|-|TRBD2|TRBJ2-1
TGTGCCAGCAGCTCTAGATCTAGCGGGCGATACTACAATGAGCAGTTCTTC
CASSSRSSGRYYNEQFF
>TRBV5-6|once|-|TRBJ2-7
TGTGCCAGCAGCCCCAGGGGCCCCTCCTACGAGCAGTACTTC
CASSPRGPSYEQYF
>TRBV18|-|-|TRBJ2-7
TGTGCCAGCTCAGGAGCACGGCTTCCCTACGAGCAGTACTTC
CASSGARLPYEQYF
>TRBV5-1|few|-|TRBJ2-7
TGCGCCAGCAGCTTGTCAGGGCCCCACGAGCAGTACTTC
CASSLSGPHEQYF
>TRBV19|once|TRBD1|TRBJ2-2
TGTGCCAGTAGTACTCAGGGGGCTGGCGGGGAGCTGTTTTTT
CASSTQGAGGELFF
>TRBV28|once|-|TRBJ1-3
TGTGCCAGCAGTCCCCATAGTGGATCAGGGGGAAACACCATATATTTT
CASSPHSGSGGNTIYF